The present T cell receptor (beta chain) was sequenced within a study of T cells in Graves' hyperthyroidism and ophthalmopathy. General study findings and limits: Using 13 V-J features, a model discriminated ophthalmopathy from stable hyperthyroidism.

From RNA transcripts, TCR beta CDR3 regions were amplified. The study used the HTBI primer set for a first-round RT-PCR of the TCR CDR3. Each CDR3 protein is one row after TCRdb ran MiXCR on the multiplex PCR reads. The sample has about 260,000 distinct CDR3 sequences, roughly 17% seen once. V gave up 0 bases and J gave up 2 bases, with 12 bases separating them. This CDR3 spans 15 amino acids. Germline-derived CDR1 and CDR2 are GTSNPN and SVGIG (reference sequence). In this sample, this clonotype turned up many times. Antigen: not known. The chain links TRBV30 to TRBJ2-3, with D perhaps TRBD2 (6 bases). This clonotype originated in a young woman with Graves' ophthalmopathy. Sequencing was performed on blood. This CDR3 reads CAWSVGSGHTDTQYF. DNA of the CDR3: TGTGCCTGGAGTGTGGGTAGCGGTCACACAGATACGCAGTATTTT.